Following are 22 T cell receptor beta chains from one sample sequenced in a study of T cells in localized non-small cell lung cancer. The assay was immunoSEQ multiplex PCR, and TCRdb's table has in-frame clones only and misses some. This table has 20,000 to 30,000 clones, about 91% appearing once. The material was peripheral blood mononuclear cells, obtained before any cancer treatment. The receptors shown here come from a woman between 40 and 69 years old with stage III lung adenocarcinoma.

The chain links TRBV7-6 to TRBJ1-1; no clear D. CDR1 and CDR2 from the germline V gene are SGHVS and FNYEAQ. V shed 1 base and J shed 7 bases, with 13 bases lying between them. There are 14 residues in the CDR3. CDR3 bases: TGTGCCAGCAGCTTAGTCTCGGGGAATAATGAAGCTTTCTTT. Encoded protein: CASSLVSGNNEAFF.

This clone was detected a few times. V gene TRBV2 combines with J gene TRBJ1-4, with no clear D. The CDR3 is made up of 11 amino acids. The V gene lost 1 base and the J gene lost 13 bases, with 7 bases spanning the gap. CDR1 and CDR2 (germline): SNHLY, FYNNEI. CDR3 sequence: CASSEGLLLFF. The CDR3 DNA reads as TGTGCCAGCAGTGAAGGACTTTTACTGTTTTTT.

This chain links TRBV19 with TRBJ2-5; perhaps TRBD2 as D (6 bases). This CDR3 is 16 amino acids long. V was pared by 2 bases and J by 2 bases, with 15 bases between. The germline gives CDR1 LNHDA, CDR2 SQIVND (reference sequence). In nucleotides, the CDR3 is TGTGCCAGTAGTATAAGGCGCGGGACGACGCAAGAGACCCAGTACTTC. This encodes CASSIRRGTTQETQYF.

The chain uses TRBV18 and TRBJ1-2; D gene uncertain. This CDR3 is 13 amino acids long. Trimming removed 6 bases from V and 7 bases from J, with 15 bases in between. The germline V gene has CDR1 KGHSH and CDR2 LQKENI. The CDR3 bases are TGTGCCAGCTCGCCCTCAGTGGGATTTGGCTACACCTTC. Amino acid sequence: CASSPSVGFGYTF.

This chain links TRBV4-3 with TRBJ2-7; possible D gene TRBD1, 6 bases. The CDR3 has 15 amino acids. The germline gives CDR1 LGHNA, CDR2 YSLEER. V was cut by 1 base and J by 3 bases, with 13 bases left in between. The CDR3 spells CASSQGLDRIYEQYF. The CDR3 DNA reads TGCGCCAGCAGCCAAGGTCTTGACAGGATCTACGAGCAGTACTTC.

The V gene is TRBV10-2, the J gene TRBJ2-5; 12 positions agree with TRBD2. The germline CDR1 and CDR2 sequences are WSHSY and SAAADI. V lost 6 bases, J lost 7 bases, and 6 bases stayed unmatched. The CDR3 length is 14 residues. The CDR3 coding sequence is TGCGCCAGCAGGGGATTGGGACTAGCGGGGACCCAGTACTTC. Its protein product is CASRGLGLAGTQYF.

The V gene is TRBV7-7, the J gene TRBJ2-7, with 9 positions matching TRBD1. The CDR3 has 18 amino acids. Per the germline V gene, CDR1 is SSHAT and CDR2 is FNYEAQ (reference sequence). V dropped 1 base and J dropped 6; count of bases not matched to a gene: 16. The CDR3 nucleotides read TGTGCCAGCAGCTTAGGAGGCGGGCCGGGACAGGGATTTTCCGAGCAGTACTTC. Amino acids: CASSLGGGPGQGFSEQYF.

J is TRBJ2-7 and V is TRBV25-1; 7 nucleotides align to TRBD1. The germline gives CDR1 MGHDK, CDR2 SYGVNS. Trimming at V came to 6 bases and at J to 2 bases, leaving 7 bases not matched to a gene. This CDR3 region has 14 residues. The CDR3 is CASSSRGLTYEQYF. CDR3 coding DNA: TGTGCCAGCAGCAGCAGGGGGTTGACCTACGAGCAGTACTTC.

The chain couples TRBV11-2 to TRBJ2-5; D may be TRBD2 (5 bases). V was clipped by 5 bases and J by 5 bases, with 15 bases between them. The CDR3 runs to 14 residues. Looked up from germline, CDR1 is SGHAT and CDR2 is FQNNGV. In DNA form, the CDR3 reads TGTGCCAGCAGCCTCACGGGGATGGTGGAGACCCAGTACTTC. Residues: CASSLTGMVETQYF.

This CDR3 is CASSQSNLLLGLPLHF. CDR3 bases: TGCGCCAGCAGTCAAAGCAATTTATTACTGGGCTTGCCCCTCCACTTT. The genes are TRBV23-1 and TRBJ1-6; no clear D gene. TRBV23-1 is treated as an ORF (open reading frame) with a function not yet certain. Deletions cut 2 bases from V and 13 bases from J, with 21 bases between. This CDR3 comprises 16 residues.

The gene calls are TRBV10-2 and TRBJ1-2; tentative D call: TRBD1 (5 bases). Trimming cost V 9 bases and J 8 bases, with 10 bases left between them. The CDR3 spans 10 residues. The V gene's germline CDR1 is WSHSY and CDR2 SAAADI. The CDR3 nucleotides are TGCGCCAGTTTCAGGGAAGGCTACACCTTC. Its translation: CASFREGYTF.

This chain connects TRBV18 to TRBJ2-1; D gene ambiguous. The germline CDR1 and CDR2 sequences are KGHSH and LQKENI. This CDR3 is 14 amino acids long. Trimming removed 3 bases from V and 6 bases from J, with 12 bases in between. This chain's CDR3 is CASSPPGPGNEQFF. The CDR3 DNA is TGTGCCAGCTCACCCCCCGGACCCGGCAATGAGCAGTTCTTC. Together with reference TRBV18 and TRBJ2-1, the CDR3 gives the full variable domain: NAGVMQNPRHLVRRRGQEARLRCSPMKGHSHVYWYRQLPEEGLKFMVYLQKENIIDESGMPKERFSAEFPKEGPSILRIQQVVRGDSAAYFCASSPPGPGNEQFFGPGTRLTVL.

V usage is TRBV15 and J usage is TRBJ1-1; no reliable D call. CDR1 is LNHNV and CDR2 is YYDKDF in the germline V gene (reference sequence). There are 18 residues in the CDR3. Trimming removed 1 base from V and 6 bases from J, with 24 bases in between. The CDR3 nucleotides read TGTGCCACCAGCAGAGGCCTATCACCGGTGGGAGCAGCACCTGAAGCTTTCTTT. Translating gives CATSRGLSPVGAAPEAFF.

The chain combines TRBV5-6 with TRBJ2-7, with TRBD2 matching 14 bases. With V trimmed by 3 bases and J by 7 bases, 3 bases remained unmatched. CDR1 is SGHDT and CDR2 is YYEEEE in the germline V gene. The CDR3 runs 14 residues. The CDR3 nucleotides read TGTGCCAGCAGCTGGGGACTAGCGGGAGTTGAGCAGTACTTC. Protein sequence: CASSWGLAGVEQYF.

V gene TRBV20-1 combines with J gene TRBJ2-2; TRBD1 aligns across 8 bases. The germline V gene encodes CDR1 DFQATT and CDR2 SNEGSKA (reference sequence). Trimming took 8 bases from V and 6 from J; bases not matched to a gene: 2. The CDR3 has 11 amino acids. CDR3 loop: CSIQGAGELFF. Written as DNA, the CDR3 is TGCAGTATACAGGGGGCCGGGGAGCTGTTTTTT.

This clone turned up a few times. V and J are TRBV19 and TRBJ1-1; D unclear. The CDR3 covers 13 residues. V dropped 5 bases and J dropped 0 bases, with 7 bases sitting between them. Germline V lookup: CDR1 LNHDA, CDR2 SQIVND (reference sequence). Here the CDR3 DNA reads TGTGCCAGTAGTTACACAGTGAACACTGAAGCTTTCTTT. Its protein is CASSYTVNTEAFF.

This chain links TRBV6-6 with TRBJ1-1; no reliable D call. With 2 bases removed from V and 3 bases from J, the gap between germline ends came to 7 bases. The CDR3 totals 13 residues. The germline CDR1 and CDR2 sequences are MNHNY and SVGAGI (reference sequence). The CDR3 region is CASSYGRYTEAFF. Here the CDR3 DNA reads TGTGCCAGCAGTTACGGGAGGTACACTGAAGCTTTCTTT.

The chain recombines TRBV6-5 with TRBJ1-5; D may be TRBD1 (5 bases). Trimming left V 5 bases short and J 3 bases short, with 11 bases between. This CDR3 is 14 amino acids long. The germline V gene encodes CDR1 MNHEY and CDR2 SVGAGI. This CDR3 reads CASSRDGTNQPQHF. The CDR3 DNA sequence: TGTGCCAGCAGTCGGGACGGAACCAATCAGCCCCAGCATTTT.

The chain uses TRBV5-1 and TRBJ1-1; 9 positions agree with TRBD1. Germline V gene lookup returns CDR1 SGHRS and CDR2 YFSETQ. V lost 4 bases and J lost 2; bases outside the gene matches: 3. This CDR3 contains 14 residues. In nucleotides, the CDR3 is TGCGCCAGCAGCGTGGGACAGGGTAACACTGAAGCTTTCTTT. It encodes CASSVGQGNTEAFF.

The chain employs TRBV5-1 and TRBJ2-7; D perhaps matches TRBD1 (6 bases). From germline, CDR1 is SGHRS and CDR2 YFSETQ. The CDR3 sequence is 13 residues long. The ends were cut back, 4 bases at V and 7 bases at J, with 15 bases in the middle. The CDR3 nucleotides read TGCGCCAGCAGCGTGGGGGCGAGGGGGGAGCAGTACTTC. This gives the protein CASSVGARGEQYF.

This rearrangement joins TRBV11-2 to TRBJ1-3; D remains unclear. Trimming stripped 1 base from V and 0 bases from J, with 7 bases between. The CDR3 spans 15 residues. The germline V gene has CDR1 SGHAT and CDR2 FQNNGV. The CDR3 nucleotides are TGTGCCAGCAGCTTAGTCAGGAGCTCTGGAAACACCATATATTTT. It yields the protein CASSLVRSSGNTIYF.

The chain employs TRBV9 and TRBJ1-1; D not resolved. Between the trimmed V and J ends, which lost 0 bases and 0 bases, there was a span of 9 bases. Looked up from germline, CDR1 is SGDLS and CDR2 is YYNGEE. The length of the CDR3 is 15 residues. CDR3 sequence (DNA): TGTGCCAGCAGCGTAGGACCAAGTTTGAACACTGAAGCTTTCTTT. Amino acid sequence: CASSVGPSLNTEAFF.